A selection of T cell receptor beta chains follows, all from one sample in a study of blood T cell repertoires in COVID-19. Data came from immunoSEQ multiplex PCR; TCRdb stores just in-frame clones and leaves some out. Counted here are fewer than 300,000 clones, about 80% occurring once; the ten biggest clones make up 15% to 19%. Specimen: peripheral blood. All receptors derive from a person aged 65-85 years with COVID-19, enrolled during active disease. Both conserved end residues are trimmed from each CDR3. Each record gives: D gene, V gene, J gene, CDR3 protein. A D gene is named only where the DNA matches it firmly.

>TRBD2|TRBV9|TRBJ2-5
ASSPEGGGLEETQY
>-|TRBV27|TRBJ2-6
ASSFLVLPAGANVLT
>-|TRBV11-2|TRBJ1-5
ATFGLTGYIRNQPQH
>TRBD1|TRBV28|TRBJ2-1
ASSLMGQGDEQF
>TRBD1|TRBV10-3|TRBJ1-1
AISSGTGNTEAF
>TRBD1|TRBV28|TRBJ1-6
ASSFRRTGGAYNSPLH
>TRBD2|TRBV16|TRBJ2-1
ASSQPGTISYNEQF
>TRBD1|TRBV27|TRBJ1-5
ASSHTGGDQPQH
>TRBD1|TRBV15|TRBJ2-2
ATSTDRDTGELF
>-|TRBV11-3|TRBJ1-1
ASSQRRGTEAF
>-|TRBV7-2|TRBJ1-1
ASSPAGTSSTEAF
>TRBD2|TRBV11-2|TRBJ2-1
ASSLDPSGPWF
>TRBD1|TRBV5-1|TRBJ1-1
ASSTRQGSTEAF
>TRBD1|TRBV5-8|TRBJ1-5
ASSLDGTGLNQPQH
>TRBD2|TRBV5-1|TRBJ2-1
ASSKAGGSYNEQF
>-|TRBV27|TRBJ1-5
ASSLSFQQPQH
>TRBD1|TRBV2|TRBJ1-3
ASSEDRTGNTIY
>TRBD2|TRBV7-3|TRBJ2-3
ASSLGSGMGDTQY
>TRBD1|TRBV18|TRBJ2-1
ASSPYTMGQGYNEQF
>-|TRBV5-6|TRBJ1-5
ASSFLAGGPQH
>-|TRBV4-3|TRBJ1-5
ASSREEGRQPQH
>TRBD2|TRBV4-3|TRBJ2-1
ASSQGGGSAPYNEQF
>-|TRBV19|TRBJ1-1
ASSILGGITF
>TRBD2|TRBV7-2|TRBJ2-5
ASSVSGGALETQY
>TRBD2|TRBV4-1|TRBJ2-1
ASSHPPSGRGDEQF
>-|TRBV27|TRBJ1-2
ASSLSVLPGGYT
>TRBD1|TRBV30|TRBJ1-4
AWSADRGYEKLF
>-|TRBV6-1|TRBJ1-2
ASSGQNYGYT
>TRBD1|TRBV10-3|TRBJ2-7
ATTGGFSHEQY
>-|TRBV12-3/TRBV12-4|TRBJ2-7
ASSSAGEREQY
>TRBD1|TRBV19|TRBJ1-1
ASSPGTGRRTEAF
>TRBD2|TRBV5-1|TRBJ2-5
ASSTGLETETQY
>TRBD1|TRBV29-1|TRBJ1-1
SVGQGINTEAF
>-|TRBV2|TRBJ1-1
ASSEARTEAF
>-|TRBV7-2|TRBJ2-6
ASSPGRVGANVLT
>-|TRBV7-2|TRBJ1-5
ASSPGRRGNQPQH
>-|TRBV7-9|TRBJ1-4
ASSLTNEKLF
>TRBD1|TRBV28|TRBJ1-5
AAGGPDRGGNQPQH
>-|TRBV28|TRBJ1-6
ASKQGTGNSPLH
>TRBD1|TRBV3-1/TRBV3-2|TRBJ2-1
ASSQEKTGTGTYNEQF
>-|TRBV7-2|TRBJ2-1
ASSLSRAQGYEQF
>-|TRBV15|TRBJ2-1
ATSRGSSYNEQF
>TRBD2|TRBV25-1|TRBJ2-3
ASSPNVAGGGTDTQY
>-|TRBV11-2|TRBJ2-2
ASSLGSSGGAGELF
>-|TRBV27|TRBJ1-4
ASSPRRGWGNEKLF
>-|TRBV9|TRBJ1-2
ASSTDSNYGYT
>-|TRBV9|TRBJ2-7
ASSGGSAYEQY
>TRBD1|TRBV5-4|TRBJ2-3
ASSRDRPTDTQY
>-|TRBV4-1|TRBJ2-6
ASSQDMIISTLSGANVLT
>-|TRBV18|TRBJ1-5
ASSPARGIQPQH
>-|TRBV12-3/TRBV12-4|TRBJ2-5
ASSLSTQETQY
>-|TRBV2|TRBJ2-7
ASLEEGPRDEQY
>TRBD1|TRBV27|TRBJ1-5
ATGPRKFITGDNQPQH
>-|TRBV11-2|TRBJ2-3
ASSLQARSTDTQY
>TRBD1|TRBV2|TRBJ1-2
ASSGDRGIGYGYT
>-|TRBV5-1|TRBJ1-6
ASSLAQGSSYNSPLH
>TRBD1|TRBV6-6|TRBJ1-2
ASRAGQGSYGYT
>-|TRBV28|TRBJ2-7
ASSRPAPRAYEQY
>TRBD1|TRBV2|TRBJ1-1
ASTPLTGGPLEAF